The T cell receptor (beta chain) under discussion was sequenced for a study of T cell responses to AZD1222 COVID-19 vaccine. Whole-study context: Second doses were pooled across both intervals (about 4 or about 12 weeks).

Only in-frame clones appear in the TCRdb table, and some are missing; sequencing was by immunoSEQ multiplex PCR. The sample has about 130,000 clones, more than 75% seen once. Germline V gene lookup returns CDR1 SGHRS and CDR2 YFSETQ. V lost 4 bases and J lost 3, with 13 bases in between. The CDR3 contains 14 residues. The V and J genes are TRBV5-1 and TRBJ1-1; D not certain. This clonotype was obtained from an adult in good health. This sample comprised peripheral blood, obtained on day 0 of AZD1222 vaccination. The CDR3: CASSLETFYTEAFF. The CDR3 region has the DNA TGCGCCAGCAGCCTGGAGACGTTTTACACTGAAGCTTTCTTT. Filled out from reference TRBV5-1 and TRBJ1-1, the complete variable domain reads KAGVTQTPRYLIKTRGQQVTLSCSPISGHRSVSWYQQTPGQGLQFLFEYFSETQRNKGNFPGRFSGRQFSNSRSEMNVSTLELGDSALYLCASSLETFYTEAFFGQGTRLTVV.